These 3 T cell receptor beta chains came from one sample sequenced in a study of T cells in Graves' hyperthyroidism and ophthalmopathy. TCR beta CDR3 sequences were amplified from RNA transcripts. TCR CDR3 regions were first amplified by RT-PCR with HTBI primers. From the multiplex PCR reads, TCRdb called clonotypes with MiXCR, one entry per CDR3 protein. The repertoire holds roughly 630,000 distinct CDR3 sequences, with around 16% as singletons. What was sequenced was blood. The receptors shown here come from a woman aged 25 to 39 with Graves' hyperthyroidism.

The chain combines TRBV6-1 with TRBJ1-1, with a possible D match to TRBD1 (5 bases). The CDR3 loop spans 13 amino acids. Germline V gene lookup returns CDR1 MNHNS and CDR2 SASEGT. Trimming left V 3 bases short and J 3 bases short, with 8 bases between. The CDR3 loop is CASSDRDDTEAFF. In DNA form, the CDR3 reads TGTGCCAGCAGTGACAGGGATGACACTGAAGCTTTCTTT.

Many counts were recorded for this clonotype. The CDR3 DNA reads TGTGCCAGCAGCCTCGACGTTGGGGCGAACTATGGCTACACCTTC. This gives the protein CASSLDVGANYGYTF. The V and J genes are TRBV7-8 and TRBJ1-2, with D maybe TRBD1 (5 bases). The length of the CDR3 is 15 residues. The germline V gene encodes CDR1 SGHVS and CDR2 FQNEAQ. V dropped 5 bases and J dropped 2 bases, with 15 bases sitting between them.

At least ten counts were recorded for this clonotype. This chain connects TRBV24-1 to TRBJ2-1; tentatively, D is TRBD1 (5 bases). V was pared by 3 bases and J by 3 bases, with 11 bases between. Per germline, CDR1 KGHDR and CDR2 SFDVKD. The CDR3 runs 15 residues. CDR3 DNA sequence: TGTGCCACCAGTGATCATGGTCAGGGCTACAATGAGCAGTTCTTC. Its protein product is CATSDHGQGYNEQFF.